Presented here are 23 T cell receptor beta chains from one specimen sequenced in a study of somatic mutations in cytotoxic T cells in rheumatoid arthritis. The table came from immunoSEQ multiplex PCR; TCRdb's copy has only in-frame clones and leaves some out. The sample yields 27,000 or so clones, about 87% seen once. The sequencing sample was made of CD8+ T cells sorted from blood. These receptors were obtained from an adult with rheumatoid arthritis.

The CDR3 DNA follows: TGTGCCAGCAGTTTAGAGGCCGGAATGAGCACTGAAGCTTTCTTT. This encodes CASSLEAGMSTEAFF. V and J are TRBV27 and TRBJ1-1; no firm D call. V was shortened by 2 bases and J by 4 bases, with 14 bases between the two germline ends. This CDR3 has 15 amino acids. CDR1 is MNHEY and CDR2 is SMNVEV in the germline V gene (reference sequence).

The chain couples TRBV7-2 to TRBJ2-5; D might be TRBD1 (5 bases). CDR3 size: 18 residues. The V gene's germline CDR1 is SGHTA and CDR2 FQGNSA. The V and J ends lost 1 base and 2 bases respectively, with 20 bases between them. The CDR3 bases are TGTGCCAGCAGCTTAGTTCGCGTAGGACATATGATTCAAGAGACCCAGTACTTC. Translating gives CASSLVRVGHMIQETQYF.

The chain carries TRBV2 and TRBJ2-7; the D gene is possibly TRBD2 (5 bases). The CDR3 spans 13 residues. Deletions cut 7 bases from V and 4 bases from J, with 14 bases between. CDR1 and CDR2 from the germline V gene are SNHLY and FYNNEI. CDR3 DNA sequence: TGTGCCAGCACCTCCGGGAACCGTTACGAGCAGTACTTC. It is translated as CASTSGNRYEQYF.

This chain connects TRBV4-1 to TRBJ1-2; D is perhaps TRBD1 (5 bases). CDR1 is MGHRA, CDR2 YSYEKL, per germline. With 0 bases removed from V and 4 bases from J, the gap between germline ends came to 9 bases. The CDR3 is 14 residues long. CDR3 protein: CASSQDVGGYGYTF. The CDR3, as DNA: TGCGCCAGCAGCCAAGACGTCGGGGGCTATGGCTACACCTTC.

This chain uses TRBV5-4 with TRBJ2-1; TRBD1 matches 10 bases. V trimming: 3 bases; J trimming: 7 bases; junction bases outside the gene matches: 10. CDR1 and CDR2 (germline): SGHNT, YYREEE (reference sequence). This CDR3 has 16 amino acids. This CDR3 is CASSSPGTGDGNEQFF. The DNA for the CDR3 is TGTGCCAGCAGCTCCCCCGGGACAGGGGATGGGAATGAGCAGTTCTTC.

V gene TRBV7-2 combines with J gene TRBJ2-5, with 7 bases identical to TRBD2. Germline V gene sequence: CDR1 SGHTA, CDR2 FQGNSA. This CDR3 is 14 amino acids long. The ends lost 7 bases at V and 5 bases at J; junction bases unmatched: 10. CDR3 protein: CASTRDYYWETQYF. The CDR3 DNA sequence: TGTGCCAGCACCCGGGACTACTACTGGGAGACCCAGTACTTC.

This chain links TRBV21-1 with TRBJ2-2; TRBD2 is the table's D call and was not checked against the DNA. TRBV21-1 is classified as a pseudogene. This CDR3 has 17 residues. CDR3 DNA sequence: TGTGCCAGCAGCAGAACTGCGGGGGGGCCGGGCACCGGGGAGCTGTTTTTT. It encodes CASSRTAGGPGTGELFF.

The J gene is TRBJ2-2, the V gene TRBV25-1, with TRBD2 as a possible D gene (5 bases). The V gene's germline CDR1 is MGHDK and CDR2 SYGVNS. The CDR3 spans 15 residues. The V gene lost 6 bases and the J gene lost 1 base, with 12 bases spanning the gap. CDR3 in amino acids: CASSTIGENTGELFF. CDR3 sequence (DNA): TGTGCCAGCAGCACGATCGGGGAGAACACCGGGGAGCTGTTTTTT.

The V and J genes are TRBV7-3 and TRBJ2-3; 7 bases map to TRBD2. Germline lookup yields CDR1 SGHTA and CDR2 FQGTGA. Trimming removed 2 bases from V and 2 bases from J; junction bases left unmatched: 4. The CDR3 spans 15 residues. The CDR3 loop is CASSLGTIVTDTQYF. The CDR3 DNA follows: TGTGCCAGCAGCTTAGGGACTATTGTCACAGATACGCAGTATTTT.

This rearrangement joins TRBV29-1 to TRBJ2-6, with no clear D. Germline CDR1 and CDR2: SQVTM and ANQGSEA. Trimming shortened V by 3 bases and J by 0 bases, and 15 bases separated the two germline ends. The CDR3 loop spans 17 amino acids. The CDR3 DNA reads TGCAGCGTTGAGGTTTGGCAGGCCCTCTCTGGGGCCAACGTCCTGACTTTC. Its translation: CSVEVWQALSGANVLTF.

The chain employs TRBV9 and TRBJ2-3; D not certain. Germline lookup yields CDR1 SGDLS and CDR2 YYNGEE. The V end lost 0 bases, the J end lost 0 bases, and 8 bases lay between the germline ends. This CDR3 contains 15 residues. The CDR3 sequence is CASSVDGLSTDTQYF. CDR3 DNA sequence: TGTGCCAGCAGCGTAGACGGGCTTAGCACAGATACGCAGTATTTT.

The chain joins TRBV6-5 to TRBJ2-7; 12 nucleotides match TRBD2. CDR3 size: 16 residues. Germline lookup yields CDR1 MNHEY and CDR2 SVGAGI. The J segment lost 2 bases and the V segment lost 4 bases, leaving 6 bases of the junction unmatched. CDR3 bases: TGTGCCAGCAGTTCACTAGCGGGAGGCCCAGCCTACGAGCAGTACTTC. This codes for CASSSLAGGPAYEQYF.

This sequence joins TRBV5-5 and TRBJ2-1, with a possible D match to TRBD2 (6 bases). CDR1 and CDR2 (germline): SGHKS, YYEKEE (reference sequence). The CDR3 totals 16 residues. With 4 bases removed from V and 0 bases from J, the gap between germline ends came to 14 bases. The CDR3 reads CASSPRQTSSYNEQFF. The CDR3 DNA is TGTGCCAGCAGCCCACGACAGACTAGCTCCTACAATGAGCAGTTCTTC.

The chain links TRBV14 to TRBJ2-3, with a possible D match to TRBD2 (5 bases). This CDR3 is 18 amino acids long. Between the trimmed V and J ends, which lost 1 base and 0 bases, there was a span of 17 bases. CDR1 SGHDN and CDR2 FVKESK come from the germline V gene. In DNA form, the CDR3 reads TGTGCCAGCAGCCAAGCGGACTTTACTAGACCTAGCACAGATACGCAGTATTTT. Translated, it gives CASSQADFTRPSTDTQYF.

The rearrangement uses TRBV5-1 and TRBJ2-7, with 9 positions matching TRBD1. Germline V gene lookup returns CDR1 SGHRS and CDR2 YFSETQ. The CDR3 runs 17 residues. V shed 5 bases, J shed 2 bases, and the junction held 14 bases outside the gene matches. This CDR3 reads CASSPLGSGTGTYEQYF. CDR3 nucleotide sequence: TGCGCCAGCAGTCCCCTAGGATCCGGGACAGGGACCTACGAGCAGTACTTC.

J is TRBJ2-5 and V is TRBV7-2; 9 nucleotides align to TRBD1. Trimming at V came to 3 bases and at J to 5 bases, leaving 4 bases not matched to a gene. The CDR3 length is 14 residues. Germline V gene data show CDR1 as SGHTA and CDR2 as FQGNSA. Here the CDR3 DNA reads TGTGCCAGCAGCTTGACAGGGGGGGAGGAGACCCAGTACTTC. Translated: CASSLTGGEETQYF.

J is TRBJ1-2 and V is TRBV27; 8 nucleotides agree with TRBD1. V shed 2 bases, J shed 5 bases, and the junction held 4 bases outside the gene matches. In germline, CDR1 is MNHEY, CDR2 SMNVEV (reference sequence). The CDR3 has 14 amino acids. The chain's CDR3 is CASSLDRGGYGYTF. The CDR3 nucleotides read TGTGCCAGCAGTTTAGACAGGGGCGGTTATGGCTACACCTTC.

This chain joins TRBV7-9 and TRBJ2-4; the match to TRBD1 covers 8 bases. Germline V gene sequence: CDR1 SEHNR, CDR2 FQNEAQ (reference sequence). With V trimmed by 5 bases and J by 4 bases, 7 bases remained unmatched. The CDR3 has 15 residues. CDR3 sequence: CASSTGDRGKNIQYF. The CDR3 nucleotides read TGTGCCAGCAGCACTGGAGACAGGGGAAAAAACATTCAGTACTTC.

J is TRBJ2-1 and V is TRBV9; D remains unclear. Germline assignment: CDR1 SGDLS and CDR2 YYNGEE. The CDR3 spans 11 residues. V shed 3 bases and J shed 12 bases, with 10 bases lying between them. The CDR3 nucleotides read TGTGCCAGCAGCGCAAAGGAAACGCAGTTCTTC. Translating it yields CASSAKETQFF.

The J gene is TRBJ1-2, the V gene TRBV5-6; 10 bases align to TRBD1. The CDR3 totals 15 residues. Looked up from germline, CDR1 is SGHDT and CDR2 is YYEEEE. The ends lost 4 bases at V and 3 bases at J; junction bases unmatched: 6. The CDR3 DNA follows: TGTGCCAGCAGCGCCCGGGACAGGGGAGACTATGGCTACACCTTC. Protein product: CASSARDRGDYGYTF.

The V call is TRBV7-3, the J call TRBJ2-5; 14 bases agree with TRBD2. The CDR3 spans 18 residues. Trimming cost V 2 bases and J 4 bases; bases outside gene matches: 9. CDR1 SGHTA and CDR2 FQGTGA come from the germline V gene. As DNA, the CDR3 is TGTGCCAGCAGCTTAGGACTAGCGGGAGGCCGGGCACGAGAGACCCAGTACTTC. Its translation is CASSLGLAGGRARETQYF.

The chain combines TRBV9 with TRBJ2-2; D might be TRBD2 (6 bases). Germline assignment: CDR1 SGDLS and CDR2 YYNGEE. V was clipped by 4 bases and J by 7 bases, with 14 bases between them. The CDR3 has 14 residues. This CDR3 is CASSFVEGYGELFF. The CDR3 coding sequence is TGTGCCAGCAGCTTCGTGGAGGGGTACGGGGAGCTGTTTTTT.

The chain carries TRBV7-3 and TRBJ2-3; D may be TRBD2 (5 bases). CDR1 is SGHTA, CDR2 FQGTGA, per germline. The V gene lost 8 bases and the J gene lost 2 bases, with 11 bases spanning the gap. The CDR3 has 13 amino acids. The CDR3 DNA reads TGTGCCAGCTCTGGCGGGTCCACAGATACGCAGTATTTT. Protein product: CASSGGSTDTQYF.